This T cell receptor (beta chain) was captured in a study of T cells in Graves' hyperthyroidism and ophthalmopathy. It was RNA transcripts that yielded the amplified TCR beta CDR3 regions. TCR CDR3 underwent first-round RT-PCR with the HTBI primer set. From the multiplex PCR reads, TCRdb called clonotypes with MiXCR, one entry per CDR3 protein. The sample has roughly 200,000 distinct CDR3 sequences, about a sixth seen once. After removal of 3 bases from V and 2 bases from J, the junction contained 18 bases not matched to a gene. There are 20 residues in the CDR3. This clonotype was counted at least ten times. Uncontrolled infection, other autoimmune disease, pregnancy or lactation barred patients from enrollment. Every diagnosis used clinical symptoms, serum thyroxine and TRAb, thyroid ultrasound and orbital computed tomography.

The V gene is TRBV12-3 or TRBV12-4, the J gene TRBJ2-1, with TRBD1 identical over 8 bases. Sample: blood. This TCR was recovered from a man aged 35-49 years with Graves' hyperthyroidism. CDR3 in amino acids: CASSFRFSFLAGGAYNEQFF. Here the CDR3 DNA reads TGTGCCAGCAGTTTCAGATTTAGTTTTCTCGCAGGGGGCGCCTACAATGAGCAGTTCTTC.